The 26 T cell receptor beta chains listed next were all sequenced from one sample in a study of blood T cell repertoires in COVID-19. Profiled with immunoSEQ multiplex PCR; TCRdb holds only in-frame clones, not every one. The sample lists about 320,000 clones, more than 90% seen once, with roughly 3.6% in the top ten. The sample consisted of PBMCs or T cells enriched from blood (not recorded which). The source is a woman aged 25 to 39 who had been exposed to COVID-19.

The CDR3 nucleotides read TGTGCCAGCAGCCCCGGGACAGGGAAGTCGAAACTGTTTTTT. This encodes CASSPGTGKSKLFF. The V call is TRBV3-1 (or the pseudogene TRBV3-2), the J call TRBJ1-4, with 9 nucleotides matching TRBD1. V lost 4 bases and J lost 11; bases outside the gene matches: 8. The CDR3 has 14 residues. Germline V lookup: CDR1 LGHDT, CDR2 YNNKEL (reference sequence).

The CDR3 sequence is CASSPGTHQNTEAFF. The CDR3 coding sequence is TGTGCCAGCAGCCCAGGCACACACCAGAACACTGAAGCTTTCTTT. The genes are TRBV5-5 and TRBJ1-1; D not certain. Between the trimmed V and J ends, which lost 4 bases and 1 base, there was a span of 14 bases. The CDR3 runs to 15 residues. In germline, CDR1 is SGHKS, CDR2 YYEKEE (reference sequence). Combining the CDR3 with reference TRBV5-5 and TRBJ1-1 gives the whole variable domain DAGVTQSPTHLIKTRGQQVTLRCSPISGHKSVSWYQQVLGQGPQFIFQYYEKEERGRGNFPDRFSARQFPNYSSELNVNALLLGDSALYLCASSPGTHQNTEAFFGQGTRLTVV.

As to this clone: One end of the junction is discordant with germline, which a read error may explain. The chain carries TRBV7-8 and TRBJ1-2; D remains unclear. The germline V gene encodes CDR1 SGHVS and CDR2 FQNEAQ. The CDR3 has 16 amino acids. CDR3 bases: TGTGCCAGCAGATTAGGCGTGGCTTTAGGAGACTATGGCTACACCTTC. This codes for CASRLGVALGDYGYTF.

For the CDR3, the DNA is TGTGCCAGCAGCTTACAGGGTAGGGAGACCCAGTACTTC. Its protein product is CASSLQGRETQYF. The rearrangement links TRBV5-4 to TRBJ2-5; D perhaps matches TRBD1 (6 bases). CDR1 and CDR2 from the germline V gene are SGHNT and YYREEE (reference sequence). V shed 2 bases and J shed 5 bases, with 10 bases lying between them. CDR3 length: 13 amino acids. The entire variable domain, with the rest obtained from reference TRBV5-4 and TRBJ2-5, is as follows: ETGVTQSPTHLIKTRGQQVTLRCSSQSGHNTVSWYQQALGQGPQFIFQYYREEENGRGNFPPRFSGLQFPNYSSELNVNALELDDSALYLCASSLQGRETQYFGPGTRLLVL.

This sequence joins TRBV9 and TRBJ2-3; D gene uncertain. V was pared by 2 bases and J by 9 bases, with 7 bases between. The germline V gene encodes CDR1 SGDLS and CDR2 YYNGEE. The CDR3 is 11 amino acids. The CDR3 loop reads CASSVDGTQYF. The CDR3 DNA follows: TGTGCCAGCAGCGTTGACGGGACGCAGTATTTT.

The chain links TRBV2 to TRBJ1-6; no clear D gene. The CDR3 loop spans 14 amino acids. The V gene lost 7 bases and the J gene lost 3 bases, with 10 bases spanning the gap. Per the germline V gene, CDR1 is SNHLY and CDR2 is FYNNEI. The CDR3 bases are TGTGCCAGCAACCCGGAGTTCTATAATTCACCCCTCCACTTT. Encoded protein: CASNPEFYNSPLHF.

The DNA for the CDR3 is TGTGGCTCAGGGCTGCAAGAGACCCAGTACTTC. Encoded protein: CGSGLQETQYF. This chain links TRBV2 with TRBJ2-5, with a weak D call TRBD1 (5 bases). Germline V gives CDR1 SNHLY, CDR2 FYNNEI. The CDR3 is made up of 11 amino acids.

The chain carries TRBV5-1 and TRBJ2-3; 12 positions match TRBD1. Trimming at V came to 4 bases and at J to 5 bases, leaving 8 bases not matched to a gene. Germline V CDR1 and CDR2: SGHRS, YFSETQ. CDR3 size: 16 residues. The DNA of the CDR3 is TGCGCCAGCAGCCCCTGGGACAGGGGGCTTGTAGATACGCAGTATTTT. It specifies CASSPWDRGLVDTQYF.

J is TRBJ1-3 and V is TRBV18, with 8 nucleotides matching TRBD1. The CDR3 contains 14 residues. CDR1 is KGHSH, CDR2 LQKENI, per germline. V dropped 6 bases and J dropped 4; count of bases not matched to a gene: 5. CDR3 in DNA: TGTGCCAGCTCCGTGACAGGGGCCGGAAACACCATATATTTT. Translating gives CASSVTGAGNTIYF.

This clone has just one count. The genes are TRBV5-8 and TRBJ2-2, with 9 bases matching TRBD1. The trim removed 4 bases at V and 4 bases at J, leaving 8 bases unmatched. Per germline, CDR1 SGHTS and CDR2 YDEGEE. The CDR3 is made up of 16 amino acids. The chain's CDR3 is CASSRMGQGFTGELFF. CDR3 in DNA: TGTGCCAGCAGCAGGATGGGACAGGGCTTCACCGGGGAGCTGTTTTTT. Based on the CDR3 plus reference TRBV5-8 and TRBJ2-2, the full variable domain is EAGVTQSPTHLIKTRGQQATLRCSPISGHTSVYWYQQALGLGLQFLLWYDEGEERNRGNFPPRFSGRQFPNYSSELNVNALELEDSALYLCASSRMGQGFTGELFFGEGSRLTVL.

This chain links TRBV9 with TRBJ1-2; D unclear. Looked up from germline, CDR1 is SGDLS and CDR2 is YYNGEE. This CDR3 region has 14 residues. Trimming shortened V by 0 bases and J by 5 bases, and 11 bases separated the two germline ends. CDR3 nucleotide sequence: TGTGCCAGCAGCGTAGCGGAGCCAGCTTATGGCTACACCTTC. Amino acid sequence: CASSVAEPAYGYTF.

Remarks on this clone: Other DNA sequences within the sample encode an identical CDR3. The chain has TRBV27 and TRBJ1-6, with 10 nucleotides matching TRBD1. The J segment lost 7 bases and the V segment lost 3 bases, leaving 3 bases of the junction unmatched. The CDR3 extends over 15 amino acids. Germline CDR1 MNHEY, CDR2 SMNVEV (reference sequence). The CDR3 nucleotides are TGTGCCAGCAGTTTGGCGGGACAGGGGAATTCACCCCTCCACTTT. It encodes CASSLAGQGNSPLHF.

The rearrangement joins TRBV29-1 to TRBJ2-1; 9 bases agree with TRBD2. The germline CDR1 and CDR2 sequences are SQVTM and ANQGSEA. V dropped 5 bases and J dropped 7; count of bases not matched to a gene: 9. The CDR3 is made up of 14 amino acids. CDR3 bases: TGCAGCGTTTGGACGGCGGGGGGGCCGAATGAGCAGTTCTTC. Amino acid sequence: CSVWTAGGPNEQFF.

This clone was detected once. The CDR3 here is CASSQGRARGMNTEAFF. CDR3 DNA sequence: TGCGCCAGCAGCCAAGGACGGGCCCGGGGGATGAACACTGAAGCTTTCTTT. V gene TRBV4-1 combines with J gene TRBJ1-1; D is possibly TRBD1 (5 bases). Germline V gene sequence: CDR1 MGHRA, CDR2 YSYEKL. This CDR3 has 17 amino acids. V lost 1 base and J lost 0, with 15 bases in between.

The chain carries TRBV29-1 and TRBJ2-3, with D possibly TRBD2 on 6 matching bases. Germline-derived CDR1 and CDR2 are SQVTM and ANQGSEA. V gave up 7 bases and J gave up 4 bases, with 21 bases separating them. The CDR3 is made up of 15 amino acids. In DNA form, the CDR3 reads TGCAGCGCCGGGGGTAGGGCACCATTCGCAGATACGCAGTATTTT. The encoded protein is CSAGGRAPFADTQYF.

The chain employs TRBV18 and TRBJ2-2; D uncertain. Trimming stripped 1 base from V and 2 bases from J, with 2 bases between. The CDR3 contains 13 residues. Germline CDR1 is KGHSH and CDR2 is LQKENI. CDR3 nucleotides: TGTGCCAGCTCACCACTAAACACCGGGGAGCTGTTTTTT. Protein product: CASSPLNTGELFF.

This chain links TRBV6-5 with TRBJ2-2, with 7 bases fitting TRBD1. Trimming took 7 bases from V and 6 from J; bases not matched to a gene: 5. Germline V gene lookup returns CDR1 MNHEY and CDR2 SVGAGI. The CDR3 runs to 13 residues. The CDR3 sequence is CASMTGLAGELFF. The CDR3 DNA reads TGTGCCAGCATGACAGGGCTAGCCGGGGAGCTGTTTTTT.

V usage is TRBV19 and J usage is TRBJ1-6, with D uncertain. Germline V gene lookup returns CDR1 LNHDA and CDR2 SQIVND (reference sequence). CDR3 length: 16 amino acids. V gave up 5 bases and J gave up 0 bases, with 11 bases separating them. For the CDR3, the DNA is TGTGCCAGTAGTTCAGCGGGTAGCTCCTATAATTCACCCCTCCACTTT. Translating it yields CASSSAGSSYNSPLHF.

The CDR3 DNA is TGTGCCAGCTCACCGGCGGCCAAGAACACCGGGGAGCTGTTTTTT. Its translation is CASSPAAKNTGELFF. The chain recombines TRBV18 with TRBJ2-2; D unresolved. The V and J ends lost 3 bases and 1 base respectively, with 9 bases between them. Germline-derived CDR1 and CDR2 are KGHSH and LQKENI. This CDR3 is built from 15 residues.

The chain couples TRBV27 to TRBJ2-3; D is perhaps TRBD2 (5 bases). Germline loops: CDR1 MNHEY, CDR2 SMNVEV (reference sequence). V lost 6 bases, J lost 1 base, and 11 bases lay in between. This CDR3 is 14 amino acids long. The CDR3 is CASRSSFRTDTQYF. CDR3 nucleotide sequence: TGTGCCAGCAGATCTAGCTTCCGCACAGATACGCAGTATTTT.

This clone was seen more than once but under ten times. The gene calls are TRBV7-9 and TRBJ2-7, with a possible D match to TRBD1 (6 bases). The CDR3 length is 13 residues. The germline V and J ends were trimmed by 3 bases and 4 bases, with 10 bases remaining between them. Germline CDR1 SEHNR, CDR2 FQNEAQ (reference sequence). This chain's CDR3 is CASSFGGGYEQYF. Here the CDR3 DNA reads TGTGCCAGCAGCTTTGGGGGCGGGTACGAGCAGTACTTC.

DNA for the CDR3: TGTGCCAGCAGCTTGGGACTAGCGGGGGCTTGGCAGTACTTC. The encoded protein is CASSLGLAGAWQYF. The genes are TRBV7-2 and TRBJ2-7; 14 bases line up with TRBD2. This CDR3 is built from 14 residues. The J segment lost 9 bases and the V segment lost 3 bases, leaving 4 bases of the junction unmatched. Germline V lookup: CDR1 SGHTA, CDR2 FQGNSA.

This clone was observed a single time. The rearrangement joins TRBV27 to TRBJ2-5; D perhaps matches TRBD2 (6 bases). Germline V gene data show CDR1 as MNHEY and CDR2 as SMNVEV (reference sequence). V was trimmed by 1 base and J by 1 base, leaving 25 bases between them. This CDR3 contains 20 residues. The CDR3 nucleotides are TGTGCCAGCAGTTTATTCGTTTGCGGACTACCCTGGTTTGGCCAAGAGACCCAGTACTTC. Protein: CASSLFVCGLPWFGQETQYF.

The rearrangement uses TRBV11-3 and TRBJ2-5, with 10 bases identical to TRBD2. J gave up 4 bases and V 1 base, and 9 bases lay outside the gene matches. CDR1 is SGHNT and CDR2 is YENEEA in the germline V gene. CDR3 length: 17 residues. The CDR3 DNA sequence: TGTGCCAGCAGCTTAGGGGAGTCAGCGGGGGGGCGAGAGACCCAGTACTTC. Its translation is CASSLGESAGGRETQYF.

The chain has TRBV6-5 and TRBJ2-1; TRBD2 agrees at 7 bases. The CDR3 has 16 residues. The V gene end was trimmed by 4 bases and the J gene end by 4 bases; junction bases not matched to a gene: 10. CDR1 and CDR2 (germline): MNHEY, SVGAGI. CDR3 coding DNA: TGTGCCAGCAGTTGGCTCGTTGCGGGGGAATACAATGAGCAGTTCTTC. This sequence encodes CASSWLVAGEYNEQFF.

V is TRBV7-2 and J is TRBJ1-5; TRBD1 agrees at 7 bases. This CDR3 spans 15 amino acids. The V and J ends lost 1 base and 6 bases, in that order; junction bases with no gene match: 6. The germline CDR1 and CDR2 sequences are SGHTA and FQGNSA. CDR3 sequence: CASSLGFRGIQPQHF. The CDR3 DNA follows: TGTGCCAGCAGCTTAGGTTTCAGGGGGATTCAGCCCCAGCATTTT.